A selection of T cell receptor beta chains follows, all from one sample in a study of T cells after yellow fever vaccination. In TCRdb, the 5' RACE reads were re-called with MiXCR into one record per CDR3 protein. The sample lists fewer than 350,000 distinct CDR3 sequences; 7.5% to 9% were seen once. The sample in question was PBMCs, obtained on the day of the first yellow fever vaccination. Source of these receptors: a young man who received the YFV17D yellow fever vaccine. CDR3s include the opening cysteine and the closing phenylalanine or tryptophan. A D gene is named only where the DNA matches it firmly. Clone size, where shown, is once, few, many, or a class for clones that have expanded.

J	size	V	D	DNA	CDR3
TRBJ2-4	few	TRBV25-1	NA	TGTGCCAGCAGTGATCGACACAAAAACATTCAGTACTTC	CASSDRHKNIQYF
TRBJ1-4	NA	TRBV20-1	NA	TGCAGTGCTAGTTGGGGGTCAGCAACTAATGAAAAACTGTTTTTT	CSASWGSATNEKLFF
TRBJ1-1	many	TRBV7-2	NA	TGTGCCAGCAGCCCCTCGCATGTCGAGAACACTGAAGCTTTCTTT	CASSPSHVENTEAFF
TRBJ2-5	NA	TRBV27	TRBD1	TGTGCCAGCCAACAGGGGGCGAGTGAGACCCAGTACTTC	CASQQGASETQYF
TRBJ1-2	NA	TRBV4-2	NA	TGTGCCAGCAGCGGGAATCGGGACGTTCCAAAAATGGGGTGGTATGGCTACACCTTC	CASSGNRDVPKMGWYGYTF
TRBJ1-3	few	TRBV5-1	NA	TGCGCCAGCAGCTCGTCAGACTCTGGAAACACCATATATTTT	CASSSSDSGNTIYF
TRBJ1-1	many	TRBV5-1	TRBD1	TGCGCCAGCAGCCGGGACAGGGGGTTGAACACTGAAGCTTTCTTT	CASSRDRGLNTEAFF
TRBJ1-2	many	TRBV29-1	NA	TGCAGCGTTGCGTTGACAGGCAACTATGGCTACACCTTC	CSVALTGNYGYTF
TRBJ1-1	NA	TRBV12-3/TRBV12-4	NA	TGTGCCAGCAGGAACCCGGTAGGGGGGAACACTGAAGCTTTCTTT	CASRNPVGGNTEAFF
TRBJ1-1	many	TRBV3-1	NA	TGTGCCAGCAGCCACAGACAGAACACTGAAGCTTTCTTT	CASSHRQNTEAFF